What follows are 17 T cell receptor beta chains derived from one specimen sequenced in a study of cytomegalovirus exposure and HLA in healthy donors. The PCR ran on 60 Vbeta and 13 Jbeta primers. TCRdb's copy holds only in-frame clones and misses some; the assay was immunoSEQ multiplex PCR. In total, the table holds about 42,000 clones. Sequenced: PBMCs. The receptors here all came from a man aged 30 to 39 in good health and CMV-seronegative.

J is TRBJ2-7 and V is TRBV27; 13 bases are shared with TRBD2. The ends lost 6 bases at V and 2 bases at J; junction bases unmatched: 4. The CDR3 totals 15 residues. CDR1 is MNHEY and CDR2 is SMNVEV in the germline V gene (reference sequence). The chain's CDR3 is CASSPGLAGPYEQYF. CDR3 DNA: TGTGCCAGCAGCCCGGGACTAGCGGGACCCTACGAGCAGTACTTC.

The gene calls are TRBV30 and TRBJ1-1; no reliable D call. This CDR3 contains 13 residues. V was clipped by 1 base and J by 5 bases, with 11 bases between them. In germline, CDR1 is GTSNPN, CDR2 SVGIG (reference sequence). Here the CDR3 reads CAWSANTGTEAFF. CDR3 nucleotide sequence: TGTGCCTGGAGTGCAAACACGGGGACTGAAGCTTTCTTT.

The chain couples TRBV19 to TRBJ2-1, with 8 bases lining up with TRBD2. Germline CDR1 is LNHDA and CDR2 is SQIVND (reference sequence). V lost 2 bases and J lost 3; bases outside the gene matches: 6. CDR3 length equals 16 residues. The CDR3 nucleotides are TGTGCCAGTAGTATAAGAGCGGGAGTTTACTACAATGAGCAGTTCTTC. It specifies CASSIRAGVYYNEQFF.

The gene calls are TRBV30 and TRBJ1-1; D gene ambiguous. This CDR3 is built from 14 residues. Germline-derived CDR1 and CDR2 are GTSNPN and SVGIG (reference sequence). Deletions cut 3 bases from V and 6 bases from J, with 17 bases between. For the CDR3, the DNA is TGTGCCTGGAGCCCGGAGGTCCTCGGGGCTGAAGCTTTCTTT. Translating gives CAWSPEVLGAEAFF.

V and J are TRBV7-2 and TRBJ2-7; possibly TRBD1 for D (7 bases). Germline values: CDR1 SGHTA, CDR2 FQGNSA. The CDR3 totals 15 residues. V was cut by 4 bases and J by 2 bases, with 15 bases left in between. The CDR3 DNA follows: TGTGCCAGCAGCTCGACAGGGACTGACCCCTACGAGCAGTACTTC. Translation gives CASSSTGTDPYEQYF.

This chain links TRBV23-1 with TRBJ1-5, with D unresolved. TRBV23-1 is known as an ORF, though its function is uncertain. The CDR3 totals 16 residues. V gave up 1 base and J gave up 2 bases, with 12 bases separating them. The CDR3 coding sequence is TGCGCCAGCAGTCAATTAGGGCGGCGGGGCAATCAGCCCCAGCATTTT. Its protein is CASSQLGRRGNQPQHF.

The chain joins TRBV7-2 to TRBJ1-2, with 9 bases fitting TRBD1. The ends lost 5 bases at V and 7 bases at J; junction bases unmatched: 8. Looked up from germline, CDR1 is SGHTA and CDR2 is FQGNSA. The CDR3 is 14 residues long. Written as DNA, the CDR3 is TGTGCCAGCAGCAACCTACAGGGGGCTGGTGGCTACACCTTC. Its protein is CASSNLQGAGGYTF.

The V and J genes are TRBV29-1 and TRBJ1-5, with D maybe TRBD1 (6 bases). V lost 4 bases to trimming and J lost 7 bases, with 14 bases between them. CDR1 and CDR2 from the germline V gene are SQVTM and ANQGSEA. This CDR3 is 13 amino acids long. CDR3 DNA sequence: TGCAGCGTTGTGGGGGGGCCGGGGCAGCCCCAGCATTTT. It specifies CSVVGGPGQPQHF.

The CDR3 DNA follows: TGTGCCAGCTCGGGCAGGGAAGAGCAGTACTTC. This translates into CASSGREEQYF. The rearrangement links TRBV11-2 to TRBJ2-7; perhaps TRBD1 as D (5 bases). The CDR3 is 11 residues long. Germline V lookup: CDR1 SGHAT, CDR2 FQNNGV. The V gene lost 8 bases and the J gene lost 7 bases, with 12 bases spanning the gap. Drawing the rest from reference TRBV11-2 and TRBJ2-7, the complete variable domain is EAGVAQSPRYKIIEKRQSVAFWCNPISGHATLYWYQQILGQGPKLLIQFQNNGVVDDSQLPKDRFSAERLKGVDSTLKIQPAKLEDSAVYLCASSGREEQYFGPGTRLTVT.

Here the CDR3 reads CASSYSQRGGTDTQYF. CDR3 nucleotide sequence: TGTGCCAGCAGTTACTCCCAGCGGGGCGGCACAGATACGCAGTATTTT. The chain joins TRBV6-5 to TRBJ2-3; 7 bases map to TRBD2. V trimming: 0 bases; J trimming: 1 base; junction bases outside the gene matches: 4. CDR3 size: 16 residues. The germline V gene encodes CDR1 MNHEY and CDR2 SVGAGI.

The chain joins TRBV5-6 to TRBJ2-5; TRBD1 matches 7 bases. Germline lookup yields CDR1 SGHDT and CDR2 YYEEEE. The V segment lost 4 bases and the J segment 5 bases; nucleotides outside the gene matches: 11. CDR3 length equals 15 residues. The CDR3 DNA is TGTGCCAGCAGCGGGGACAGAGGGCGAATCGAGACCCAGTACTTC. The encoded protein is CASSGDRGRIETQYF.

The chain has TRBV7-2 and TRBJ2-7; TRBD1 matches 11 bases. This CDR3 is 17 amino acids long. Germline CDR1 and CDR2: SGHTA and FQGNSA. The ends lost 1 base at V and 4 bases at J; junction bases unmatched: 9. In DNA form, the CDR3 reads TGTGCCAGCAGCTTAGTTCTCGGCGGACAGGGGGCTTACGAGCAGTACTTC. Amino acids: CASSLVLGGQGAYEQYF.

This chain joins TRBV7-9 and TRBJ2-7, with TRBD1 matching over 7 bases. Trimming took 1 base from V and 7 from J; bases not matched to a gene: 13. The CDR3 totals 16 residues. Germline-derived CDR1 and CDR2 are SEHNR and FQNEAQ (reference sequence). CDR3 coding DNA: TGTGCCAGCAGCTTAGACCTTGGACAGGCCGGGGAAGAGCAGTACTTC. This gives the protein CASSLDLGQAGEEQYF.

This chain connects TRBV18 to TRBJ2-7, with D perhaps matching TRBD1 (6 bases). Deletions cut 4 bases from V and 1 base from J, with 11 bases between. Germline CDR1 KGHSH, CDR2 LQKENI. This CDR3 region has 14 residues. The CDR3 spells CASSRTQGSYEQYF. The CDR3 DNA is TGTGCCAGCTCACGAACACAGGGTTCCTACGAGCAGTACTTC.

The chain uses TRBV30 and TRBJ1-3; D unresolved. The germline V and J ends were trimmed by 0 bases and 3 bases, with 6 bases remaining between them. CDR3 length: 13 amino acids. Germline CDR1 is GTSNPN and CDR2 is SVGIG (reference sequence). In DNA form, the CDR3 reads TGTGCCTGGAGTGTCGGGGTTGGAAACACCATATATTTT. Translation gives CAWSVGVGNTIYF.

The chain is built from TRBV7-9 and TRBJ1-4; 8 bases are shared with TRBD1. In germline, CDR1 is SEHNR, CDR2 FQNEAQ (reference sequence). J was trimmed by 4 bases and V by 5 bases; bases with no gene match: 12. CDR3 length equals 17 residues. The CDR3 DNA sequence: TGTGCCAGCAGCCCCAGGACAGGGTTGGAACTTAATGAAAAACTGTTTTTT. This sequence encodes CASSPRTGLELNEKLFF.

The genes are TRBV6-5 and TRBJ1-4; D might be TRBD1 (6 bases). With 6 bases removed from V and 3 bases from J, the gap between germline ends came to 11 bases. This CDR3 is 14 amino acids long. Germline lookup yields CDR1 MNHEY and CDR2 SVGAGI. CDR3 coding DNA: TGTGCCAGCAGAACGGACAGCTCTAATGAAAAACTGTTTTTT. Translating gives CASRTDSSNEKLFF.